The 14 T cell receptor beta chains given below trace back to one sample, sequenced in a study of molecular identifiers for immune sequencing clone quantification (dated by TCRdb to the late 2010s). Library preparation employed PCR. The data were produced on an Illumina HiSeq 4000. In TCRdb, the public reads were trimmed at Q25 with fastp and aligned with MiXCR, with productive beta chains retained. Under each unique CDR3 protein, matching rows form one entry showing the most common genes and DNA. For this sample the table gives over 600,000 distinct CDR3 sequences, of which 20% were detected only once. Roughly 0.9% of the sample rests with the top ten. The source material was naive CD8+ T cells from blood, with Jurkat cell RNA spiked in. The cell subset or site label of this sample denotes: FACS-sorted CD8+CD4-CCR7+CD45RA+ naive T cells. These receptors all come from a human donor in good health. Some libraries in this study had Jurkat cell RNA spiked in.

As regards this clonotype: Just one base apart from a much larger clone, this may be a read error. The gene calls are TRBV12-3 or TRBV12-4 and TRBJ1-1; D may be TRBD1 (6 bases). The CDR3 is 15 amino acids. The CDR3 DNA reads TGTGCCAGCAGGGCCGCGACAGGACCGAACACTGAAGCTCTCTTT. Translated, it gives CASRAATGPNTEALF.

This clonotype came up a few times. J is TRBJ2-1 and V is TRBV9; D remains ambiguous. The CDR3 contains 17 residues. Germline CDR1 reads SGDLS; CDR2 reads YYNGEE. Between the trimmed V and J ends, which lost 4 bases and 4 bases, there was a span of 21 bases. CDR3 DNA: TGTGCCAGCAGCCCAACCTCCGGGTTCGTCATGTACAATGAGCAGTTCTTC. This codes for CASSPTSGFVMYNEQFF.

This clonotype was detected ten times or more. The genes are TRBV25-1 and TRBJ2-7, with D hard to call. The V end was cut by 9 bases, the J end by 4 bases, with 19 bases between. The CDR3 extends over 14 amino acids. Germline V gives CDR1 MGHDK, CDR2 SYGVNS. The CDR3 here is CARKIVSLRYEQYF. The CDR3 DNA sequence: TGTGCCAGAAAAATAGTTTCTCTCCGTTACGAGCAGTACTTC.

This clonotype has just a few counts. The CDR3 is CASSQGGQPYNEQFF. The CDR3 region has the DNA TGTGCCAGCAGCCAAGGGGGACAACCCTACAATGAGCAGTTCTTC. This rearrangement joins TRBV9 to TRBJ2-1; tentative D call: TRBD1 (6 bases). The germline V gene has CDR1 SGDLS and CDR2 YYNGEE. CDR3 length: 15 amino acids. The ends were cut back, 4 bases at V and 2 bases at J, with 13 bases in the middle. Filled out from reference TRBV9 and TRBJ2-1, the complete variable domain reads DSGVTQTPKHLITATGQRVTLRCSPRSGDLSVYWYQQSLDQGLQFLIQYYNGEERAKGNILERFSAQQFPDLHSELNLSSLELGDSALYFCASSQGGQPYNEQFFGPGTRLTVL.

There are many counts of this clonotype. The chain uses TRBV12-3 or TRBV12-4 and TRBJ2-7, with D hard to call. CDR3 length equals 15 residues. The ends were cut back, 7 bases at V and 2 bases at J, with 18 bases in the middle. The DNA of the CDR3 is TGTGCCAGCACCCTGGAACCCCGACCCGCCTACGAGCAGTACTTC. This gives the protein CASTLEPRPAYEQYF.

At least ten counts were recorded for this clonotype. The V and J genes are TRBV7-6 and TRBJ1-5; no reliable D call. Germline assignment: CDR1 SGHVS and CDR2 FNYEAQ. The V end lost 2 bases, the J end lost 0 bases, and 8 bases lay between the germline ends. The CDR3 has 15 amino acids. CDR3 coding DNA: TGTGCCAGCAGCTTAAACAGCTATAGCAATCAGCCCCAGCATTTT. Translation: CASSLNSYSNQPQHF.

This clonotype came up a few times. The chain has TRBV4-1 and TRBJ2-7; TRBD2 agrees at 12 bases. Germline loops: CDR1 MGHRA, CDR2 YSYEKL. This CDR3 contains 19 residues. With 3 bases clipped from V and 3 bases from J, the junction kept 15 bases outside the gene matches. The DNA of the CDR3 is TGCGCCAGCAGCCAGAGGACTAGCGGGGCCGCGGGGAGAATCTACGAGCAGTACTTC. Its protein product is CASSQRTSGAAGRIYEQYF.

This clonotype showed up just a few times. The genes are TRBV6-6 and TRBJ2-3; TRBD2 aligns across 9 bases. CDR3 length equals 16 residues. J gave up 2 bases and V 2 bases, and 5 bases lay outside the gene matches. Germline values: CDR1 MNHNY, CDR2 SVGAGI (reference sequence). CDR3 loop: CASSYAGGPTTDTQYF. CDR3 sequence (DNA): TGTGCCAGCAGTTACGCGGGGGGGCCGACCACAGATACGCAGTATTTT.

The rearrangement joins TRBV7-9 to TRBJ2-2, with 7 bases lining up with TRBD2. The germline gives CDR1 SEHNR, CDR2 FQNEAQ (reference sequence). The trim removed 5 bases at V and 7 bases at J, leaving 10 bases unmatched. This CDR3 is built from 15 residues. The CDR3 coding sequence is TGTGCCAGCAGCCCATTGGCGGGAGCAAACGGGGAGCTGTTTTTT. Protein sequence: CASSPLAGANGELFF. The whole variable domain, remainder taken from reference TRBV7-9 and TRBJ2-2, is DTGVSQNPRHKITKRGQNVTFRCDPISEHNRLYWYRQTLGQGPEFLTYFQNEAQLEKSRLLSDRFSAERPKGSFSTLEIQRTEQGDSAMYLCASSPLAGANGELFFGEGSRLTVL.

Ten or more counts support this clonotype. The chain combines TRBV4-1 with TRBJ1-5; tentatively, D is TRBD1 (5 bases). The germline V and J ends were trimmed by 8 bases and 1 base, with 9 bases remaining between them. Germline CDR1 reads MGHRA; CDR2 reads YSYEKL. The CDR3 is 13 amino acids. The CDR3 loop reads CASGRESNQPQHF. DNA for the CDR3: TGCGCCAGCGGCAGGGAAAGCAATCAGCCCCAGCATTTT.

The chain combines TRBV6-6 with TRBJ2-1; D may be TRBD1 (5 bases). V gave up 4 bases and J gave up 2 bases, with 21 bases separating them. CDR1 is MNHNY, CDR2 SVGAGI, per germline (reference sequence). This CDR3 has 18 amino acids. The CDR3 DNA sequence: TGTGCCAGCAGTTCCCCCTCCTTAATTGGACATCCCTACAATGAGCAGTTCTTC. Amino acids: CASSSPSLIGHPYNEQFF.

This chain links TRBV13 with TRBJ1-3, with 7 bases matching TRBD1. Trimming took 5 bases from V and 2 from J; bases not matched to a gene: 9. This CDR3 is 16 amino acids long. Germline assignment: CDR1 PRHDT and CDR2 FYEKMQ (reference sequence). The CDR3 loop reads CASSEPGQGAGNTIYF. The DNA for the CDR3 is TGTGCCAGCAGCGAGCCGGGGCAGGGGGCTGGAAACACCATATATTTT.

This clonotype was seen many times. The chain employs TRBV4-1 and TRBJ2-1; the match to TRBD2 covers 10 bases. The CDR3 runs to 16 residues. The J segment lost 15 bases and the V segment lost 0 bases, leaving 14 bases of the junction unmatched. Germline V gene data show CDR1 as MGHRA and CDR2 as YSYEKL. This CDR3 is CASSQEWGLALDRRFF. As DNA, the CDR3 is TGCGCCAGCAGCCAAGAATGGGGACTAGCGCTAGACCGGAGGTTCTTC.

This clonotype was observed at least ten times. The chain is built from TRBV20-1 and TRBJ2-7; D possibly corresponds to TRBD1 (6 bases). Trimming stripped 0 bases from V and 4 bases from J, with 13 bases between. Germline values: CDR1 DFQATT, CDR2 SNEGSKA (reference sequence). This CDR3 is 14 amino acids long. CDR3 region: CSARDLQGSYEQYF. The CDR3 DNA follows: TGCAGTGCTAGAGATTTACAGGGTTCGTACGAGCAGTACTTC.